This note documents a single T cell receptor (beta chain) sequence. Its target is unknown. The CDR3 has 13 residues. Germline CDR1 is SGDLS and CDR2 is YYNGEE. Deletions cut 4 bases from V and 7 bases from J, with 11 bases between. This record belongs to a study of post-analysis software for immune sequencing data. Tagging with unique molecular identifiers was a feature of the TCR beta cDNA libraries. TCRdb reprocessed the PCR reads with MiXCR, giving one entry per CDR3 protein. This sample yields about 540,000 distinct CDR3 sequences, of which 34% are seen a single time; around 6% belongs to the top ten. Study-wide results and caveats: Compared with controls, patients had more of about five TRBV segments, including TRBV5-6, TRBV5-1 and TRBV20-1. Compared against controls, patients with multiple sclerosis displayed significantly lower normalized Chao1 diversity. By F measure, samples from a shared preparation batch strongly co-clustered.

The chain employs TRBV9 and TRBJ2-2, with unresolved D. Source material: blood. This sequence originates from a girl under 18 with multiple sclerosis. The CDR3 nucleotides are TGTGCCAGCAGCCCCGACACTTACGGGGAGCTGTTTTTT. This translates into CASSPDTYGELFF.